Detailed here is one T cell receptor beta chain. As yet, its antigen is unknown. Expressed TCRB transcripts were sequenced, since all the RNA that had been isolated was reverse transcribed. There were around 3.5 million reads on average in the naive, central memory and regulatory T cell samples. Sequencing used immunoSEQ multiplex PCR; TCRdb keeps in-frame clones, though not all of them. The sample has about 230,000 clones, 9% to 10% seen once. Trimming took off 5 bases at V and 1 base at J, with 8 bases between the two ends. The germline CDR1 and CDR2 sequences are LNHNV and YYDKDF (reference sequence). The CDR3 runs to 13 residues. This entry is derived from a study of beta chain features in type 1 diabetes. Whole-study findings and limits: In all four CD4+ subsets, TCRB CDR3 length was significantly, moderately reduced in type 1 diabetes.

Using CD45RO/CCR7/CD25/CD127/CD95/CD27, CD4+ naive, central memory, regulatory and stem cell-like memory cells were sorted. Purity (above 95%) was reached by all sorted populations. The sequenced material came from naive CD4+ T cells from blood. This sequence was found in a woman under 30 in good health. J is TRBJ1-1 and V is TRBV15; the D gene is possibly TRBD1 (5 bases). CDR3 in amino acids: CATSDDRNTEAFF. The CDR3 DNA is TGTGCCACCAGCGACGACAGGAACACTGAAGCTTTCTTT.